This TCR beta chain was profiled in a study of response to subunit inactivated influenza vaccine. Study conclusions and caveats: The study's authors posited that every seasonal influenza vaccination enlists few new T cells.

The V gene lost 8 bases and the J gene lost 7 bases, with 9 bases spanning the gap. CDR3 size: 12 residues. CDR1 is SEHNR and CDR2 is FQNEAQ in the germline V gene (reference sequence). TCRdb re-called the RT-PCR reads with MiXCR, one entry per CDR3 protein. The sample consists of some 600,000 distinct CDR3 sequences, around 13% of them appearing once. Note on this clonotype: The target antigen is unknown.

The chain couples TRBV7-9 to TRBJ2-6, with D unclear. Material: PBMCs from blood, obtained 14 to 15 days before vaccination. The sequence came from a man in his fifties or sixties who received an inactivated influenza vaccine. The CDR3 DNA follows: TGTGCCAGCGGGCTTGGCGCCAACGTCCTGACTTTC. Its protein is CASGLGANVLTF.